The 12 T cell receptor beta chains below all came from one sample that was sequenced in a study of Graves' ophthalmopathy and Graves' hyperthyroidism. TCR beta CDR3 regions were amplified from RNA transcripts. Second-round multiplex PCR came after first-round RT-PCR with HTBI primers. TCRdb re-analysed the multiplex PCR reads in MiXCR, keeping a single row per CDR3 protein. Among approximately 700,000 distinct CDR3 sequences, roughly two fifths were seen once, and the ten largest hold roughly 46%. Sequencing was carried out using peripheral blood. These receptors came from an adult man with Graves' ophthalmopathy.

The chain couples TRBV24-1 to TRBJ1-5; 10 positions agree with TRBD1. There are 16 residues in the CDR3. Germline V CDR1 and CDR2: KGHDR, SFDVKD. The V and J ends lost 11 bases and 5 bases, in that order; junction bases with no gene match: 14. The CDR3 bases are TGTGCCAGCAGCCAAGGCCCAGGGACAGGGGATCAGCCCCAGCATTTT. It yields the protein CASSQGPGTGDQPQHF.

In this sample, this clonotype turned up many times. The chain uses TRBV6-4 and TRBJ2-2; 11 bases map to TRBD2. CDR3 length equals 15 residues. V trimming: 5 bases; J trimming: 4 bases; junction bases outside the gene matches: 3. CDR1 and CDR2 (germline): MRHNA, SNTAGT. The CDR3 sequence: CASSPTSGSTGELFF. The CDR3 DNA reads TGTGCCAGCAGTCCTACTAGCGGGAGCACCGGGGAGCTGTTTTTT.

This clonotype showed up many times. V and J are TRBV7-3 and TRBJ1-1; no definite D call. The germline gives CDR1 SGHTA, CDR2 FQGTGA. CDR3 length: 13 residues. Trimming removed 5 bases at V and 3 bases at J, with 10 bases between. In nucleotides, the CDR3 is TGTGCCAGCAGCCAAATGCGGGACACTGAAGCTTTCTTT. This gives the protein CASSQMRDTEAFF. The full variable domain, rest sourced from reference TRBV7-3 and TRBJ1-1, is GAGVSQTPSNKVTEKGKYVELRCDPISGHTALYWYRQSLGQGPEFLIYFQGTGAADDSGLPNDRFFAVRPEGSVSTLKIQRTERGDSAVYLCASSQMRDTEAFFGQGTRLTVV.

Points on this clonotype: A single base separates this from a much larger clone, so it may be a read error. The chain links TRBV2 to TRBJ2-5; weak D call: TRBD1 (5 bases). V gave up 6 bases and J gave up 4 bases, with 9 bases separating them. CDR3 length: 12 residues. CDR1 is SNHLY and CDR2 is FYNNEI in the germline V gene. CDR3 nucleotides: TGTGCCAGCAGGGGGCATGGAGAGACCCAGTACTTC. It yields the protein CASRGHGETQYF.

This chain joins TRBV20-1 and TRBJ2-6, with 7 bases aligning to TRBD1. With V trimmed by 6 bases and J by 8 bases, 4 bases remained unmatched. This CDR3 spans 12 amino acids. Germline assignment: CDR1 DFQATT and CDR2 SNEGSKA (reference sequence). CDR3 sequence: CSAMGQTNVLTF. The CDR3 DNA sequence: TGCAGTGCCATGGGACAGACCAACGTCCTGACTTTC.

The J gene is TRBJ2-5, the V gene TRBV10-3; 8 bases fit TRBD2. Trimming took 10 bases from V and 4 from J; bases not matched to a gene: 14. Germline V CDR1 and CDR2: ENHRY, SYGVKD. This CDR3 contains 15 residues. The CDR3 reads CASRAWTSSGETQYF. CDR3 nucleotides: TGTGCCAGCAGAGCCTGGACTAGCAGTGGAGAGACCCAGTACTTC.

This clonotype was counted many times. The chain links TRBV9 to TRBJ1-2, with unresolved D. Trimming stripped 2 bases from V and 0 bases from J, with 8 bases between. Germline V lookup: CDR1 SGDLS, CDR2 YYNGEE. This CDR3 is 14 amino acids long. This CDR3 reads CASSVSDTNYGYTF. The CDR3 coding sequence is TGTGCCAGCAGCGTGTCAGACACTAACTATGGCTACACCTTC.

This clonotype appeared once. The chain recombines TRBV2 with TRBJ1-3; D is perhaps TRBD1 (5 bases). Germline V gene lookup returns CDR1 SNHLY and CDR2 FYNNEI. V lost 2 bases to trimming and J lost 0 bases, with 8 bases between them. The CDR3 is 15 residues long. The CDR3 here is CASSEYGASGNTIYF. As DNA, the CDR3 is TGTGCCAGCAGTGAATACGGGGCCTCTGGAAACACCATATATTTT.

The genes are TRBV29-1 and TRBJ2-6; 9 nucleotides align to TRBD2. Looked up from germline, CDR1 is SQVTM and CDR2 is ANQGSEA. The CDR3 loop spans 16 amino acids. CDR3 in DNA: TGCAGTGTTCAAGCGGGAGGCGGGGCTGGGGCCAACGTCCTGACTTTC. Its protein product is CSVQAGGGAGANVLTF. The complete variable domain, with remaining parts taken from reference TRBV29-1 and TRBJ2-6, reads SAVISQKPSRDICQRGTSLTIQCQVDSQVTMMFWYRQQPGQSLTLIATANQGSEATYESGFVIDKFPISRPNLTFSTLTVSNMSPEDSSIYLCSVQAGGGAGANVLTFGAGSRLTVL.

In its sample, this clonotype was seen many times. This chain uses TRBV15 with TRBJ2-7, with 9 bases lining up with TRBD1. With 1 base clipped from V and 5 bases from J, the junction kept 12 bases outside the gene matches. CDR3 length: 17 amino acids. Germline loops: CDR1 LNHNV, CDR2 YYDKDF (reference sequence). CDR3 in DNA: TGTGCCACCAGCAGAGCCCCAAGGGGACAGGGCCTGGACGAGCAGTACTTC. Translation: CATSRAPRGQGLDEQYF.

A note on this clonotype: Germline and junction disagree at one end, which may indicate a read error. The genes are TRBV10-1 and TRBJ1-1; D unclear. CDR3 length: 15 amino acids. CDR1 WNHNN and CDR2 SYGVQD come from the germline V gene (reference sequence). The CDR3 DNA sequence: TGTGCCAGCTCACCCTCTGGCTCTGTGAACACTGAAGCTTTCTTT. This codes for CASSPSGSVNTEAFF.

The J gene is TRBJ2-5, the V gene TRBV12-1; no DNA check was done on the table's D call, TRBD1. TRBV12-1 is classified as a pseudogene. This CDR3 comprises 18 residues. The DNA of the CDR3 is TGTGCCAGCAGCTATTGGACAGGGGGCGTCGATGGAAAAGAGACCCAGTACTTC. Protein product: CASSYWTGGVDGKETQYF.